This T cell receptor (beta chain) comes out of a study of human T cells and chemical hapten exposure. Study at large: Diphenylcyclopropenone, dosed weekly to the scalp, was given to patients throughout the roughly 25-week study. Overall study results and limits: Sensitizing with DPC caused no change in TCRs above 1 in 1000 frequency.

MiXCR, applied by TCRdb to the RACE reads, yields one record per CDR3 protein. The sample includes fewer than 150,000 distinct CDR3 sequences, about an eighth seen only once; the top ten take about 0.85%. Time point specified: patch test 1, 2 weeks after DPC sensitization. Treatment given: therapeutic diphenylcyclopropenone sensitization with weekly scalp DPC. This clonotype was counted only a few times. What it binds is unknown. The CDR3 length is 14 residues. V was clipped by 5 bases and J by 4 bases, with 11 bases between them. Germline V CDR1 and CDR2: MDHEN, SYDVKM. The TCR originated in a man between 18 and 29 years old with alopecia areata. Some clones in this sample may be carry-over from other donors' samples. The rearrangement links TRBV28 to TRBJ2-2; possibly TRBD1 for D (6 bases). This sample comprised whole blood, obtained in connection with sensitization to the hapten diphenylcyclopropenone (DPC). Here the CDR3 reads CASSAQQGTGELFF. The CDR3 nucleotides read TGTGCCAGCAGTGCCCAACAGGGCACCGGGGAGCTGTTTTTT.